The 16 T cell receptor beta chains reported below all come from one sample, sequenced in a study of beta chain features in type 1 diabetes. Expressed TCRB transcripts got sequenced, as all isolated RNA was reverse transcribed. Generated by immunoSEQ multiplex PCR, the TCRdb table keeps only in-frame clones and is missing some. The data contain under 90,000 clones, under 35% of them singletons. Sequences were obtained from stem cell memory CD4+ T cells from blood. The origin of the receptors is a woman under 30 in good health.

About this clone: The junction shows a germline mismatch at one end, possibly a read error. The chain links TRBV7-7 to TRBJ2-3, with TRBD2 matching over 9 bases. The germline CDR1 and CDR2 sequences are SSHAT and FNYEAQ (reference sequence). The CDR3 runs to 13 residues. The CDR3 loop is CASSSRGGGTQYF. Written as DNA, the CDR3 is TGTGCTAGCAGTTCGCGGGGGGGCGGTACGCAGTATTTT.

The chain couples TRBV28 to TRBJ1-4; 8 bases agree with TRBD1. Germline lookup yields CDR1 MDHEN and CDR2 SYDVKM. V gave up 1 base and J gave up 4 bases; unmatched junction bases: 8. This CDR3 is 17 amino acids long. CDR3 in amino acids: CASSLSGGVDNNEKLFF. The CDR3 DNA reads as TGTGCCAGCAGTTTATCAGGGGGCGTCGATAATAATGAAAAACTGTTTTTT.

The table lists this clone with a few counts. J is TRBJ1-1 and V is TRBV7-2; D call uncertain. CDR1 and CDR2 from the germline V gene are SGHTA and FQGNSA. CDR3 size: 15 residues. Trimming left V 5 bases short and J 1 base short, with 14 bases between. The CDR3 loop reads CASSLLDIRNTEAFF. The CDR3, as DNA: TGTGCCAGCAGCCTTCTCGACATCAGGAACACTGAAGCTTTCTTT.

The chain has TRBV5-1 and TRBJ1-1, with unresolved D. The V end was cut by 0 bases, the J end by 4 bases, with 13 bases between. The germline CDR1 and CDR2 sequences are SGHRS and YFSETQ. There are 15 residues in the CDR3. CDR3 sequence reads: CASSLGMWPGTEAFF. DNA for the CDR3: TGCGCCAGCAGCTTGGGTATGTGGCCGGGCACTGAAGCTTTCTTT.

This chain joins TRBV10-3 and TRBJ2-5, with 7 bases identical to TRBD2. Germline V CDR1 and CDR2: ENHRY, SYGVKD. V dropped 0 bases and J dropped 2; count of bases not matched to a gene: 6. The CDR3 runs to 16 residues. As DNA, the CDR3 is TGTGCCATCAGTGAGTCGTCGCTAGCGGAACAAGAGACCCAGTACTTC. Translated: CAISESSLAEQETQYF.

A few counts support this clone. J is TRBJ2-1 and V is TRBV11-3, with 7 bases matching TRBD2. The CDR3 is 14 residues long. Germline V gene lookup returns CDR1 SGHNT and CDR2 YENEEA. Trimming took 5 bases from V and 5 from J; bases not matched to a gene: 6. The CDR3 DNA reads TGTGCCAGCAGCCTGGGAGGGCTGGACAATGAGCAGTTCTTC. This gives the protein CASSLGGLDNEQFF.

The chain employs TRBV15 and TRBJ2-5; 11 bases are shared with TRBD1. The CDR3 extends over 15 amino acids. V dropped 3 bases and J dropped 2; count of bases not matched to a gene: 2. CDR1 and CDR2 from the germline V gene are LNHNV and YYDKDF (reference sequence). Here the CDR3 reads CATSRDRGPQETQYF. The CDR3 DNA sequence: TGTGCCACCAGCAGGGACAGGGGGCCTCAAGAGACCCAGTACTTC. The whole variable domain, filled in from reference TRBV15 and TRBJ2-5, reads DAMVIQNPRYQVTQFGKPVTLSCSQTLNHNVMYWYQQKSSQAPKLLFHYYDKDFNNEADTPDNFQSRRPNTSFCFLDIRSPGLGDTAMYLCATSRDRGPQETQYFGPGTRLLVL.

This rearrangement joins TRBV4-2 to TRBJ1-1; tentatively, D is TRBD1 (6 bases). The CDR3 contains 15 residues. Germline V gene lookup returns CDR1 LGHNA and CDR2 YNFKEQ. Trimming took 0 bases from V and 4 from J, leaving 12 bases between them. CDR3 region: CASSQEGARSTEAFF. The CDR3 DNA reads TGTGCCAGCAGCCAAGAGGGGGCGCGTAGCACTGAAGCTTTCTTT.

A few counts support this clone. A junction boundary mismatches the germline segment, possibly from a read error. The chain couples TRBV18 to TRBJ2-1; 9 positions match TRBD1. Germline assignment: CDR1 KGHSH and CDR2 LQKENI. The CDR3 runs 15 residues. The DNA for the CDR3 is TGTGCCAGCTCTCCACGGACAGGGGTAAGGGATGAGCAGTTCTTC. Translating it yields CASSPRTGVRDEQFF.

V gene TRBV5-8 combines with J gene TRBJ2-7, with D possibly matching TRBD2 (6 bases). The V end lost 5 bases, the J end lost 3 bases, and 15 bases lay between the germline ends. The CDR3 consists of 14 residues. Germline assignment: CDR1 SGHTS and CDR2 YDEGEE. CDR3 in DNA: TGTGCCAGCAGGTCACGCGGGGCCTTCTACGAGCAGTACTTC. It is translated as CASRSRGAFYEQYF. The variable domain in full, with the rest retrieved from reference TRBV5-8 and TRBJ2-7, is EAGVTQSPTHLIKTRGQQATLRCSPISGHTSVYWYQQALGLGLQFLLWYDEGEERNRGNFPPRFSGRQFPNYSSELNVNALELEDSALYLCASRSRGAFYEQYFGPGTRLTVT.

V is TRBV7-3 and J is TRBJ1-1; D is uncertain. The CDR3 consists of 13 residues. The V end lost 1 base, the J end lost 7 bases, and 10 bases lay between the germline ends. Germline values: CDR1 SGHTA, CDR2 FQGTGA. The CDR3 coding sequence is TGTGCCAGCAGCTTAAATAACGGGGATGAAGCTTTCTTT. This codes for CASSLNNGDEAFF.

This clone was counted only a few times. The J gene is TRBJ1-6, the V gene TRBV7-2; 8 positions match TRBD1. V dropped 7 bases and J dropped 0; count of bases not matched to a gene: 11. Germline loops: CDR1 SGHTA, CDR2 FQGNSA. This CDR3 comprises 18 residues. CDR3 residues: CASNGQGAGSSYNSPLHF. In DNA form, the CDR3 reads TGTGCCAGCAATGGGCAGGGGGCAGGGAGCTCCTATAATTCACCCCTCCACTTT.

This clone showed up just a few times. The J gene is TRBJ2-1, the V gene TRBV11-2; 11 bases align to TRBD2. CDR3 size: 16 residues. With 3 bases clipped from V and 7 bases from J, the junction kept 8 bases outside the gene matches. The germline CDR1 and CDR2 sequences are SGHAT and FQNNGV. The CDR3 reads CASSFPPGLAENEQFF. As DNA, the CDR3 is TGTGCCAGCAGCTTCCCTCCGGGACTAGCGGAAAATGAGCAGTTCTTC.

This rearrangement joins TRBV10-3 to TRBJ1-1, with 8 bases matching TRBD1. V was pared by 10 bases and J by 7 bases, with 11 bases of the junction left unmatched. This CDR3 spans 13 amino acids. Per germline, CDR1 ENHRY and CDR2 SYGVKD. The CDR3 loop is CATGTGPQLEAFF. CDR3 DNA sequence: TGTGCCACCGGGACAGGTCCCCAACTTGAAGCTTTCTTT.

CDR3 sequence: CASSYGTGIAYEQYF. CDR3 coding DNA: TGTGCCAGCAGTTACGGGACAGGGATTGCGTACGAGCAGTACTTC. The J gene is TRBJ2-7, the V gene TRBV6-5; TRBD1 aligns across 9 bases. The junction had 6 bases not matched to a gene; V was cut back by 2 bases and J by 4 bases. Germline V gene data show CDR1 as MNHEY and CDR2 as SVGAGI. CDR3 size: 15 residues.

This clone has only a few counts. This chain joins TRBV7-2 and TRBJ2-5; 7 bases are shared with TRBD2. V shed 3 bases, J shed 5 bases, and the junction held 6 bases outside the gene matches. The CDR3 has 14 amino acids. From germline, CDR1 is SGHTA and CDR2 FQGNSA. The CDR3 protein is CASSFQGGRETQYF. The DNA for the CDR3 is TGTGCCAGCAGCTTCCAGGGAGGGAGGGAGACCCAGTACTTC.